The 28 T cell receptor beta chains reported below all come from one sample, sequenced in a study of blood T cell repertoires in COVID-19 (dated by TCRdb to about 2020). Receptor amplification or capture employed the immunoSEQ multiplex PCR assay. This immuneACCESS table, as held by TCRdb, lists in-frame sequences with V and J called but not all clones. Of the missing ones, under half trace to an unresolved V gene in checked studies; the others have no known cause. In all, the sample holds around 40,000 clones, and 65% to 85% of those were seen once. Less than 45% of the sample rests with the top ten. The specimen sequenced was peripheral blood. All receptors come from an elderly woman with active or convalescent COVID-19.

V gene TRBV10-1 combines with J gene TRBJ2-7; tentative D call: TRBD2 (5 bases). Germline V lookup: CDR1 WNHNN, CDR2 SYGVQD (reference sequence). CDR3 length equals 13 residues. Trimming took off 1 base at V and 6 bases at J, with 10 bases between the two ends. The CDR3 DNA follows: TGCGCCAGCAGTGAGTTTTCCCGGGGCGAGCAGTACTTC. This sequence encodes CASSEFSRGEQYF.

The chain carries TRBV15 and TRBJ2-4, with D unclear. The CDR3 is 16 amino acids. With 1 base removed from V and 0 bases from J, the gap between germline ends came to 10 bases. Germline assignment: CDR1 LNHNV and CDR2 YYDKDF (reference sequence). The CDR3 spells CATSRAGGIAKNIQYF. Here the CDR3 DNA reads TGTGCCACCAGCAGAGCTGGCGGTATAGCCAAAAACATTCAGTACTTC.

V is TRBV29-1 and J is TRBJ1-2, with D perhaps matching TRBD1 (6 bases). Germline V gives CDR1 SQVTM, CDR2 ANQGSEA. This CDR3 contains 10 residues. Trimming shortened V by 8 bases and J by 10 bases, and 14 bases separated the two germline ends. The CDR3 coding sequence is TGCAGCACAAGACAGGCAAACTACACCTTC. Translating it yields CSTRQANYTF.

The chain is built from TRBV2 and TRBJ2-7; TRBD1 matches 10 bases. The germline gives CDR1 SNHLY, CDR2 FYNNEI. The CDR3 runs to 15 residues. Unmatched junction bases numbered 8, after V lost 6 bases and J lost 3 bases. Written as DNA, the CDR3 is TGTGCCAGCAGAACGGGACAGGGGCGTGACTACGAGCAGTACTTC. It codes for CASRTGQGRDYEQYF. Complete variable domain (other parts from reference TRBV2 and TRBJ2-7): EPEVTQTPSHQVTQMGQEVILRCVPISNHLYFYWYRQILGQKVEFLVSFYNNEISEKSEIFDDQFSVERPDGSNFTLKIRSTKLEDSAMYFCASRTGQGRDYEQYFGPGTRLTVT.

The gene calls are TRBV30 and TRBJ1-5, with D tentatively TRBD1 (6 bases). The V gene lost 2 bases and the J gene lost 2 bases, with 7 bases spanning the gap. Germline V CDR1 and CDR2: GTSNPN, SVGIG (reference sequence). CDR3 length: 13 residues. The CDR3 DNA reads TGTGCCTGGAGTTCAGGGGGCAATCAGCCCCAGCATTTT. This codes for CAWSSGGNQPQHF. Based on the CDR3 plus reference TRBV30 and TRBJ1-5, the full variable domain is SQTIHQWPATLVQPVGSPLSLECTVEGTSNPNLYWYRQAAGRGLQLLFYSVGIGQISSEVPQNLSASRPQDRQFILSSKKLLLSDSGFYLCAWSSGGNQPQHFGDGTRLSIL.

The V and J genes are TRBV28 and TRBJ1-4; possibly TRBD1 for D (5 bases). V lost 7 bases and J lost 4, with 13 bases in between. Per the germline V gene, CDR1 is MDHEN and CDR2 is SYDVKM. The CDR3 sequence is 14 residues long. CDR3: CASKGTGNNEKLFF. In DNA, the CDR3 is TGTGCCAGCAAAGGGACTGGGAATAATGAAAAACTGTTTTTT.

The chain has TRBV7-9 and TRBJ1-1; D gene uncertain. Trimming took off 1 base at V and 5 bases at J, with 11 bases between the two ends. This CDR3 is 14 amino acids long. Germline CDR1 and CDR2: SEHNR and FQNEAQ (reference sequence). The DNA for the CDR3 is TGTGCCAGCAGCTTAGAGGAATGGCGGACTGAAGCTTTCTTT. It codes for CASSLEEWRTEAFF.

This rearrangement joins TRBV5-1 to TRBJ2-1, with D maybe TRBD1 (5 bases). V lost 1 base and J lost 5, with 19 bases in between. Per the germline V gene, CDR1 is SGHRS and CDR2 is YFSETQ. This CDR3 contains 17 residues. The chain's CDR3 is CASSLMGSNRGNNEQFF. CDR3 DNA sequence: TGCGCCAGCAGCTTGATGGGCTCGAATAGGGGTAACAATGAGCAGTTCTTC. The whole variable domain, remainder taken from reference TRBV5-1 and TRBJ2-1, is KAGVTQTPRYLIKTRGQQVTLSCSPISGHRSVSWYQQTPGQGLQFLFEYFSETQRNKGNFPGRFSGRQFSNSRSEMNVSTLELGDSALYLCASSLMGSNRGNNEQFFGPGTRLTVL.

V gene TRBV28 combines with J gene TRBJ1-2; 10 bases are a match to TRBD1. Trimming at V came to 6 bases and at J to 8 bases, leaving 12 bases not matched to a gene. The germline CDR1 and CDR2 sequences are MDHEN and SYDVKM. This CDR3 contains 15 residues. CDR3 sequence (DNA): TGTGCCAGCAGGACGAGACAGGGGGCTGGGAAGGGCTACACCTTC. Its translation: CASRTRQGAGKGYTF.

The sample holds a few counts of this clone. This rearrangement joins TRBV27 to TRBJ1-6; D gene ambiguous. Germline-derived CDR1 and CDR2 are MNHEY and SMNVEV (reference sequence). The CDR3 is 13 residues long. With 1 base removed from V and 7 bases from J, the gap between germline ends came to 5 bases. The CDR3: CASSLFPNSPLHF. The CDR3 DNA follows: TGTGCCAGCAGTTTATTTCCGAATTCACCCCTCCACTTT.

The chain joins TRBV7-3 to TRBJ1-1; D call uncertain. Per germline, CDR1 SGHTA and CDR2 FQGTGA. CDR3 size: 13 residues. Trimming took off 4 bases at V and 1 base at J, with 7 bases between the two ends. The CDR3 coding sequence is TGTGCCAGCAGCTACACACAGAACACTGAAGCTTTCTTT. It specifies CASSYTQNTEAFF.

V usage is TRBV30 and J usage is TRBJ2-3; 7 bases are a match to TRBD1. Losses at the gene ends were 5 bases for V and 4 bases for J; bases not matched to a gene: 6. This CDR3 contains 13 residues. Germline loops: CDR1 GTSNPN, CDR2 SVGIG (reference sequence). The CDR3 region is CAWDRQGADTQYF. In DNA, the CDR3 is TGTGCCTGGGATAGACAGGGTGCAGATACGCAGTATTTT. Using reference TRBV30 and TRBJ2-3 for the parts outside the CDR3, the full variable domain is SQTIHQWPATLVQPVGSPLSLECTVEGTSNPNLYWYRQAAGRGLQLLFYSVGIGQISSEVPQNLSASRPQDRQFILSSKKLLLSDSGFYLCAWDRQGADTQYFGPGTRLTVL.

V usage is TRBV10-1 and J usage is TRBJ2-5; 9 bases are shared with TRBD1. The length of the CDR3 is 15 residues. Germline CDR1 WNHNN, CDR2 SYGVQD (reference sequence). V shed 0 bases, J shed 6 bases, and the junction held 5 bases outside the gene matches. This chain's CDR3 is CASSESTGGVKTQYF. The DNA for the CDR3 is TGCGCCAGCAGTGAGTCTACAGGGGGCGTTAAGACCCAGTACTTC.

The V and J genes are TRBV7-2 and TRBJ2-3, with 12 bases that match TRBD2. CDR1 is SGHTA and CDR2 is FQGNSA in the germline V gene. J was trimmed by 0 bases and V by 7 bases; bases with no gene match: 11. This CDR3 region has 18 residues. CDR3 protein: CASKRTSGKKPSTDTQYF. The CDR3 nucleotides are TGTGCCAGCAAGAGGACTAGCGGGAAAAAACCAAGCACAGATACGCAGTATTTT.

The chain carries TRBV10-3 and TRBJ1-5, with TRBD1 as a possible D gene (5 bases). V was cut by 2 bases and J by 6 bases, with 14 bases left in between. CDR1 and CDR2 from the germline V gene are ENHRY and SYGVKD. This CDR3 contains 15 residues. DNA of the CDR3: TGTGCCATCAGTGAGAGTCAAGGGGTCTTTCAGCCCCAGCATTTT. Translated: CAISESQGVFQPQHF.

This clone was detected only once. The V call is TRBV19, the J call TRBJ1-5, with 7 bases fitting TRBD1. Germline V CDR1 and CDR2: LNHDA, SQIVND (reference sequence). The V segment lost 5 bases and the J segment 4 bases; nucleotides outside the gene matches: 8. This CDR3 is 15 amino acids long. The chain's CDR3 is CASSQPTGRNQPQHF. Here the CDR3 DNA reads TGTGCCAGTAGTCAACCGACAGGGAGAAATCAGCCCCAGCATTTT. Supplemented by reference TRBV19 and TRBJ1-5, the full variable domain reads DGGITQSPKYLFRKEGQNVTLSCEQNLNHDAMYWYRQDPGQGLRLIYYSQIVNDFQKGDIAEGYSVSREKKESFPLTVTSAQKNPTAFYLCASSQPTGRNQPQHFGDGTRLSIL.

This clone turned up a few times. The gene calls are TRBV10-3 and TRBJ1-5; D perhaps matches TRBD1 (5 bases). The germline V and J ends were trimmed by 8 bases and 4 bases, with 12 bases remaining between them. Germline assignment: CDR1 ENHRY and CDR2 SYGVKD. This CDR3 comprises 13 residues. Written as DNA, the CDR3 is TGTGCCATCTCTGGGGGGGAGAATCAGCCCCAGCATTTT. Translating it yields CAISGGENQPQHF.

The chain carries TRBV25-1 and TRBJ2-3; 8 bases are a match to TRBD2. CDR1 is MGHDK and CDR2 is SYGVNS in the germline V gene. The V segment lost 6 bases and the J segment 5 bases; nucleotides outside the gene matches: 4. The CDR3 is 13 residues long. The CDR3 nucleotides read TGTGCCAGCAGAACTAGCGGTAAAGATACGCAGTATTTT. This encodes CASRTSGKDTQYF.

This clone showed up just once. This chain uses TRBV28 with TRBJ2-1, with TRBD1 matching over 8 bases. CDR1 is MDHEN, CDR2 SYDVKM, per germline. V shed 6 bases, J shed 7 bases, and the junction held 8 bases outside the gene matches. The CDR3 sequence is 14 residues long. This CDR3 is CASSLTGGMNEQFF. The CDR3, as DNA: TGTGCCAGCAGCTTAACAGGGGGGATGAATGAGCAGTTCTTC.

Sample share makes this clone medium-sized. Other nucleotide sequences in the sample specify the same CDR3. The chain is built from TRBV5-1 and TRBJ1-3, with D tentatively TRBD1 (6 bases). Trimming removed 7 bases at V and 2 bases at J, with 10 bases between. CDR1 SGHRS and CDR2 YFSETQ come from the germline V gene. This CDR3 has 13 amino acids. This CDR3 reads CASSEGAGNTIYF. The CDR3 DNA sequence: TGCGCCAGCTCAGAGGGGGCTGGAAACACCATATATTTT.

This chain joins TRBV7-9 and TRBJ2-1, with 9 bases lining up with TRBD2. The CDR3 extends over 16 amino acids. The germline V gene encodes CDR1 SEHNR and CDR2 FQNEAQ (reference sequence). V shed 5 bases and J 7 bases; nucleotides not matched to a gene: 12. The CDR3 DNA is TGTGCCAGCAGCCCACCGGGACTAGCTTTGGGGAATGAGCAGTTCTTC. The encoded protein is CASSPPGLALGNEQFF.

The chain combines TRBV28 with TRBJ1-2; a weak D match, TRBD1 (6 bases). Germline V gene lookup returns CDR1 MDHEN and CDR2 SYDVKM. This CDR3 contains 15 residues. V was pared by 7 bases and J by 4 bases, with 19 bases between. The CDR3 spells CASMFQGLVSYGYTF. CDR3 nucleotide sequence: TGTGCCAGCATGTTTCAGGGGTTGGTTAGCTATGGCTACACCTTC.

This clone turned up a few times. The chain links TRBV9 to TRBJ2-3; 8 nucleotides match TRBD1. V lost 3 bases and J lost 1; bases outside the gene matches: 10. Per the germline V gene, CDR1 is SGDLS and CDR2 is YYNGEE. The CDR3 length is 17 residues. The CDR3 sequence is CASSASPGTGRTDTQYF. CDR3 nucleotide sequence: TGTGCCAGCAGCGCCAGTCCCGGGACAGGTCGCACAGATACGCAGTATTTT.

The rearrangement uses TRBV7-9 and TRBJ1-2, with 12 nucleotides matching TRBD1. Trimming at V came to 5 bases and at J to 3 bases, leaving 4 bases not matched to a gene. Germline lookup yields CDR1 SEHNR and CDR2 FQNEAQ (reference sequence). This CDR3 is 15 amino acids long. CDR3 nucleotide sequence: TGTGCCAGCAGCATAGGGACAGGGGGCTACTATGGCTACACCTTC. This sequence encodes CASSIGTGGYYGYTF.

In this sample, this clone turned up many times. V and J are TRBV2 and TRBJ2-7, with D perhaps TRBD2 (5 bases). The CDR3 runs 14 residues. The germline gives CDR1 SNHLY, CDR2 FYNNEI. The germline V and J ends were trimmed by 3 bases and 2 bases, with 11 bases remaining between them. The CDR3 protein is CASSDGVDTYEQYF. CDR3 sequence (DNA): TGTGCCAGCAGTGACGGGGTGGATACCTACGAGCAGTACTTC.

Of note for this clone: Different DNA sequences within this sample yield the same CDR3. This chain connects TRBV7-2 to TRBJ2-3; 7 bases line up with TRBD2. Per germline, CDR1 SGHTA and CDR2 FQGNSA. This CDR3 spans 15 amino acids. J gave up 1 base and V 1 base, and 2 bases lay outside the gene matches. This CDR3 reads CASSLGLAGTDTQYF. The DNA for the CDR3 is TGTGCCAGCAGCTTAGGGCTAGCGGGCACAGATACGCAGTATTTT. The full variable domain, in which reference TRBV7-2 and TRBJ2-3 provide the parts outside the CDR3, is GAGVSQSPSNKVTEKGKDVELRCDPISGHTALYWYRQSLGQGLEFLIYFQGNSAPDKSGLPSDRFSAERTGGSVSTLTIQRTQQEDSAVYLCASSLGLAGTDTQYFGPGTRLTVL.

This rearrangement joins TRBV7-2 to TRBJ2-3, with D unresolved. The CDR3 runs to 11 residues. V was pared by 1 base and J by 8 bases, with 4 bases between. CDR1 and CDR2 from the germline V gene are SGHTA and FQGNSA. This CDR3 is CASSLVSTQYF. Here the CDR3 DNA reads TGTGCCAGCAGCTTAGTGAGTACGCAGTATTTT.

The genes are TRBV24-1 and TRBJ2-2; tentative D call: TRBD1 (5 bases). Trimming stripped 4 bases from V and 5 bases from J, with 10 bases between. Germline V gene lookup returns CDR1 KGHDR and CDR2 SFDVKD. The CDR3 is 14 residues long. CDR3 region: CATSEVSGTGELFF. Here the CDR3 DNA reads TGTGCCACCAGTGAGGTGTCAGGGACCGGGGAGCTGTTTTTT.